This paragraph covers one T cell receptor (beta chain) sequence. No antigen is known for it. This specimen comes from a study of T cell responses to AZD1222 COVID-19 vaccine. Study-level findings and limits: Donors were mostly white British, more females; clonal diversity possibly underestimated. Increased Spike-specific TCR breadth and depth were observed after two AZD1222 doses.

CDR1 LNHDA and CDR2 SQIVND come from the germline V gene (reference sequence). This CDR3 is built from 14 residues. V was pared by 6 bases and J by 0 bases, with 11 bases between. The method was immunoSEQ multiplex PCR; TCRdb's version includes in-frame clones alone and lacks a portion of them. The sample holds 150,000 to 200,000 clones, approximately 90% seen once. The V gene is TRBV19, the J gene TRBJ1-1; D is unresolved. This sample comprised peripheral blood, obtained 28 days after the second AZD1222 dose. The TCR originated in an adult who received the AZD1222 COVID-19 vaccine. The DNA of the CDR3 is TGTGCCAGTAGATCTTCGACGGTGAACACTGAAGCTTTCTTT. It is translated as CASRSSTVNTEAFF.